The rows below give T cell receptor beta chains drawn from one sample of a study of CD8+CD57+ T cells in acquired aplastic anemia. A single record per CDR3 protein comes from TCRdb applying MiXCR to the reads. This sample carries around 200,000 distinct CDR3 sequences, 65% of them seen once, and the ten largest clones take around 50%. The sequencing sample was made of sorted CD4+, CD8+, or CD8+CD57+ T cells (not recorded which) from PBMCs. The receptor set was obtained from a human donor with aplastic anemia. Both conserved end residues are part of each CDR3. D genes are given only for firm matches. Part of the rows lack a size; the others show once, few, many or a class for expanded clones.

CDR3nt: TGTGCCAGCAGCTCCCTCGGACTAGCGGGGAGTGATACGCAGTATTTT; CDR3aa: CASSSLGLAGSDTQYF; v_gene: TRBV13; j_gene: TRBJ2-3; abundance: many; d_gene: TRBD2
CDR3nt: TGCGCCAGCAGCCAAGAAGAGCACCTCAGCTCCTACGAGCAGTACTTC; CDR3aa: CASSQEEHLSSYEQYF; v_gene: TRBV4-1; j_gene: TRBJ2-7; abundance: NA; d_gene: NA
CDR3nt: TGTGCCAGCAGTTTGCACAGGGTTAGGTACGAGCAGTACTTC; CDR3aa: CASSLHRVRYEQYF; v_gene: TRBV9; j_gene: TRBJ2-7; abundance: NA; d_gene: NA
CDR3nt: TGCAGTGCTCGGACTAGCGGACAGAGGGGCAATGAGCAGTTCTTC; CDR3aa: CSARTSGQRGNEQFF; v_gene: TRBV20-1; j_gene: TRBJ2-1; abundance: NA; d_gene: TRBD2
CDR3nt: TGTGCCAGCAGTGAAAAGGGACTAGCGGGGAATGAGCAGTTCTTC; CDR3aa: CASSEKGLAGNEQFF; v_gene: TRBV2; j_gene: TRBJ2-1; abundance: few; d_gene: TRBD2
CDR3nt: TGTGCCAGCAGCTTCCTCGGGACAGGGAACACCGGGGAGCTGTTTTTT; CDR3aa: CASSFLGTGNTGELFF; v_gene: TRBV7-9; j_gene: TRBJ2-2; abundance: NA; d_gene: TRBD1
CDR3nt: TGTGCCAGCACGACAGGGGCGTTTAGGTATGGCTACACCTTC; CDR3aa: CASTTGAFRYGYTF; v_gene: TRBV2; j_gene: TRBJ1-2; abundance: NA; d_gene: TRBD1
CDR3nt: TGTGCCAGCACCTTCAGTGCGGGGGAGCAGTACTTC; CDR3aa: CASTFSAGEQYF; v_gene: TRBV5-6; j_gene: TRBJ2-7; abundance: NA; d_gene: NA
CDR3nt: TGTGCCAGCAGCTACGGGATGCAAGAGACCCAGTACTTC; CDR3aa: CASSYGMQETQYF; v_gene: TRBV7-6; j_gene: TRBJ2-5; abundance: NA; d_gene: NA
CDR3nt: TGTGCCATCAGTGAGGGGGGGCCTGGCAATGAGCAGTTCTTC; CDR3aa: CAISEGGPGNEQFF; v_gene: TRBV10-3; j_gene: TRBJ2-1; abundance: NA; d_gene: NA
CDR3nt: TGTGCCACCAGCAGCTCAAATCAGGTTTCCTACGAGCAGTACTTC; CDR3aa: CATSSSNQVSYEQYF; v_gene: TRBV15; j_gene: TRBJ2-7; abundance: once; d_gene: NA
CDR3nt: TGTGCTAGTGGTATGGCCTTTCAGAGGGATAGCAATCAGCCCCAGCATTTT; CDR3aa: CASGMAFQRDSNQPQHF; v_gene: TRBV12-5; j_gene: TRBJ1-5; abundance: NA; d_gene: NA
CDR3nt: TGTGCCAGTAGTCTAAACCATGAGCAGTTCTTC; CDR3aa: CASSLNHEQFF; v_gene: TRBV19; j_gene: TRBJ2-1; abundance: NA; d_gene: NA
CDR3nt: TGTGCCAGCAGTCAACTCCCAGGGCTTTACGAGCAGTACTTC; CDR3aa: CASSQLPGLYEQYF; v_gene: TRBV2; j_gene: TRBJ2-7; abundance: NA; d_gene: NA
CDR3nt: TGTGCCAGCAGCGTAGTGGGGGGCTTAGATACGCAGTATTTT; CDR3aa: CASSVVGGLDTQYF; v_gene: TRBV2; j_gene: TRBJ2-3; abundance: NA; d_gene: NA
CDR3nt: TGCGCCAGCAGCCCCGGATCCGGGGGCGGCTACGAGCAGTACTTC; CDR3aa: CASSPGSGGGYEQYF; v_gene: TRBV4-1; j_gene: TRBJ2-7; abundance: NA; d_gene: NA
CDR3nt: TGTGCCAGCAGTAGGGACTTTTACTATGGCTACACCTTC; CDR3aa: CASSRDFYYGYTF; v_gene: TRBV12-3/TRBV12-4; j_gene: TRBJ1-2; abundance: once; d_gene: NA
CDR3nt: TGTGCCACCAGTGATCCCGGGACAGGGGGTAACTTAGCGCTCGGGGAGCTGTTTTTT; CDR3aa: CATSDPGTGGNLALGELFF; v_gene: TRBV24-1; j_gene: TRBJ2-2; abundance: NA; d_gene: TRBD1
CDR3nt: TGTGCCACCAGCAGAGAGGGCCACTCTGGAAACACCATATATTTT; CDR3aa: CATSREGHSGNTIYF; v_gene: TRBV15; j_gene: TRBJ1-3; abundance: NA; d_gene: NA
CDR3nt: TGTGCCAGCACCGGGGATGGGCGGGGGGCCATTAGCACAGATACGCAGTATTTT; CDR3aa: CASTGDGRGAISTDTQYF; v_gene: TRBV7-9; j_gene: TRBJ2-3; abundance: NA; d_gene: TRBD2
CDR3nt: TGCAGTGCCAGCGACATGGGAGGCAGCAGCTCTGGGGCCAACGTCCTGACTTTC; CDR3aa: CSASDMGGSSSGANVLTF; v_gene: TRBV20-1; j_gene: TRBJ2-6; abundance: NA; d_gene: NA
CDR3nt: TGCGCCAGCAGACAGGCCACAGGGGTGGACACTGAAGCTTTCTTT; CDR3aa: CASRQATGVDTEAFF; v_gene: TRBV5-1; j_gene: TRBJ1-1; abundance: NA; d_gene: TRBD1
CDR3nt: TGCGCCAGCAGCTTGGGTGTGGACAATGAGCGGTTCTTC; CDR3aa: CASSLGVDNERFF; v_gene: TRBV5-1; j_gene: TRBJ2-1; abundance: NA; d_gene: NA
CDR3nt: TGCAGTGCCCAACAGGGGGCGTCAAACTACGAGCAGTACTTC; CDR3aa: CSAQQGASNYEQYF; v_gene: TRBV20-1; j_gene: TRBJ2-7; abundance: NA; d_gene: TRBD1
CDR3nt: TGTGCCACCTCGGGGGGGGGGGATGAGCAGTTCTTC; CDR3aa: CATSGGGDEQFF; v_gene: TRBV6-6; j_gene: TRBJ2-1; abundance: once; d_gene: TRBD2
CDR3nt: TGTGCCAGCAGCCAAGATGACGAGCAGTACTTC; CDR3aa: CASSQDDEQYF; v_gene: TRBV3-1; j_gene: TRBJ2-7; abundance: many; d_gene: NA
CDR3nt: TGTGCCAGCAGCCCGGACGGGAATCAGCCCCAGCATTTT; CDR3aa: CASSPDGNQPQHF; v_gene: TRBV9; j_gene: TRBJ1-5; abundance: NA; d_gene: NA
CDR3nt: TGTGCCAGCAGCTTATCCCGGACTAGTCAAGAGACCCAGTACTTC; CDR3aa: CASSLSRTSQETQYF; v_gene: TRBV7-8; j_gene: TRBJ2-5; abundance: NA; d_gene: TRBD2
CDR3nt: TGTGCCTTCAGGGAATCCTACGAGCAGTACTTC; CDR3aa: CAFRESYEQYF; v_gene: TRBV30; j_gene: TRBJ2-7; abundance: once; d_gene: NA
CDR3nt: TGCAGCGTTGAATGGGTGGGCGCAGCTAACTATGGCTACACCTTC; CDR3aa: CSVEWVGAANYGYTF; v_gene: TRBV29-1; j_gene: TRBJ1-2; abundance: few; d_gene: NA
CDR3nt: TGCAGTGCTTCGACAGGTAAAGTAAATCAGCCCCAGCATTTT; CDR3aa: CSASTGKVNQPQHF; v_gene: TRBV20-1; j_gene: TRBJ1-5; abundance: many; d_gene: NA
CDR3nt: TGCAGCGTTGAAGATGGCCGCTACGAGCAGTACTTC; CDR3aa: CSVEDGRYEQYF; v_gene: TRBV29-1; j_gene: TRBJ2-7; abundance: NA; d_gene: NA
CDR3nt: TGCGCCAGCAGCTTGCAGGTTCGAAGGGACAGGGAGGACGAAAAACTGTTTTTT; CDR3aa: CASSLQVRRDREDEKLFF; v_gene: TRBV5-1; j_gene: TRBJ1-4; abundance: NA; d_gene: TRBD1
CDR3nt: TGTGCCAGCAGTGTATTGGGGACTAGCGGGGGGGATAATGAGCAGTTCTTC; CDR3aa: CASSVLGTSGGDNEQFF; v_gene: TRBV7-6; j_gene: TRBJ2-1; abundance: NA; d_gene: TRBD2
CDR3nt: TGTGCCAGCAGCTTGGAGGGGGACACGACTTTATATTTT; CDR3aa: CASSLEGDTTLYF; v_gene: TRBV7-9; j_gene: TRBJ1-3; abundance: NA; d_gene: NA
CDR3nt: TGTGCCACCAGGACAAGGACAACGGGTTCACCCCTCCACTTT; CDR3aa: CATRTRTTGSPLHF; v_gene: TRBV15; j_gene: TRBJ1-6; abundance: NA; d_gene: NA
CDR3nt: TGTGCCATCAGTGGGCCGGGTAGCGGGGGTTCGAACACCGGGGAGCTGTTTTTT; CDR3aa: CAISGPGSGGSNTGELFF; v_gene: TRBV10-3; j_gene: TRBJ2-2; abundance: NA; d_gene: TRBD2
CDR3nt: TGTGCCAGCAGTTTAATGCGGACTAGCACAGATACGCAGTATTTT; CDR3aa: CASSLMRTSTDTQYF; v_gene: TRBV9; j_gene: TRBJ2-3; abundance: NA; d_gene: NA
CDR3nt: TGCGCCAGCAGCTTGGCTTCCAGGGGGAGCGAGCAGTACTTC; CDR3aa: CASSLASRGSEQYF; v_gene: TRBV5-1; j_gene: TRBJ2-7; abundance: many; d_gene: TRBD1
CDR3nt: TGCAGTGCTAGAGCCGGGACTAGCGGGGACGAGCAGTACTTC; CDR3aa: CSARAGTSGDEQYF; v_gene: TRBV20-1; j_gene: TRBJ2-7; abundance: NA; d_gene: TRBD2
CDR3nt: TGCAGTGCTCCTCCCCTAGCGGGGGACACAGATACGCAGTATTTT; CDR3aa: CSAPPLAGDTDTQYF; v_gene: TRBV20-1; j_gene: TRBJ2-3; abundance: many; d_gene: TRBD2
CDR3nt: TGTGCCAGCAGCCCCTGGACAGACAGATCCTACGAGCAGTACTTC; CDR3aa: CASSPWTDRSYEQYF; v_gene: TRBV7-2; j_gene: TRBJ2-7; abundance: NA; d_gene: NA
CDR3nt: TGTGCCAGCAGCTCTACTCAACCCAAGGGACCTGGTGGCTACACCTTC; CDR3aa: CASSSTQPKGPGGYTF; v_gene: TRBV7-3; j_gene: TRBJ1-2; abundance: NA; d_gene: NA
CDR3nt: TGTGCCACCCGGGGAGGGGACAATGAGCAGTTCTTC; CDR3aa: CATRGGDNEQFF; v_gene: TRBV24-1; j_gene: TRBJ2-1; abundance: NA; d_gene: TRBD2
CDR3nt: TGTGCTAGCAGCTTAGGTAGCGGGAGCAGCACAGATACGCAGTATTTT; CDR3aa: CASSLGSGSSTDTQYF; v_gene: TRBV7-7; j_gene: TRBJ2-3; abundance: NA; d_gene: TRBD2